This T cell receptor beta chain stems from a study of graft-versus-host responses after intestinal transplantation (dated by TCRdb to 2020 to 2022). About the study as a whole: The transplants that recipients received were multivisceral, liver-intestinal, or isolated intestinal. Every recipient was given anti-thymocyte globulin induction, followed by approximately 3 years of maintenance tacrolimus and steroids. Bulk TCR-beta CDR3 sequencing was used to track graft-versus-host and host-versus-graft alloreactive T cell clones in the graft, circulation and bone marrow after intestinal transplantation. Alloreactive clones were identified by sequencing pre-transplant mixed lymphocyte reaction products and comparing these products with unstimulated pre-transplant donor and recipient T cells. The cohort enrolled roughly 25 intestinal transplant recipients including one retransplant, and 3 patients lacking pretransplant specimens were excluded. Donor T cell macrochimerism was defined as a peak of at least 4% donor T cells among recipient peripheral blood mononuclear cells. Rather than being sequenced by the commercial service, samples from a few later patients were sequenced in-house on an Illumina MiSeq and processed with MiXCR.

V is pared back by 7 bases and J by 8 bases, with 18 bases lying between the germline termini. The CDR3, from cysteine to phenylalanine, totals 14 residues. Of all the DNA, just the CDR3 is kept, 42 bases in frame from base 1. Looking up the germline V gene yields CDR1 MNHNS and CDR2 SASEGT. The protocol used for the library was the immunoSEQ multiplex PCR assay. For most patients, high-throughput TCR-beta CDR3 sequencing of genomic DNA was performed by Adaptive Biotechnologies. Per the authors' processing: Adaptive's ImmunoSEQ software supplied the TCR sequencing data for under 20 patients, while MiXCR and VDJtools were used to process a few other patients. CDR3 nucleotide sequences shared between donor and recipient were removed because their origin could not be assigned. To count as alloreactive, a clone needed at least 2-fold expansion over unstimulated cells and a minimum CFSE-low frequency of 0.002% (template counts) or 0.001% (read counts). Clones detected in sequenced pre-transplant spleen, lymph node, or MLR CFSE-low populations of the donor or recipient were defined as mappable. Cumulative frequency of alloreactive clones was calculated as a percentage of all sequences weighted by copy number. Here the immuneACCESS table is served through TCRdb, limited to in-frame sequences with V and J called. Missing clones are a known gap in these copies; in checked studies unresolved V genes cover under half, and the rest lacks a known reason. The DNA gave D and trimming, while V, J and clone size come from that table. The sample records 35,000 to 40,000 clones, about four fifths of which are singletons. In total, the top ten clones hold approximately 3.7% of the sample.

Study-wide findings and limitations: Patients with donor T cell macrochimerism had high GvH to HvG T cell clonal ratios in their allografts. Peak levels of circulating GvH clones were associated with declines in HvG clones early after transplant. The relatively low number and heterogeneity of intestinal transplant patients limited the conclusions. GvH clones were detected in recipient bone marrow, and some of these GvH clones were observed earlier in ileal mucosa or blood, consistent with an intestinal mucosal origin.

As concerns this clone: Its antigen target is currently unknown. One base away there is no much larger clone; base qualities are not given.

In the first month after transplant, blood samples were collected up to 4 times, and after that at least monthly when available. Sequenced material: PBMCs, taken about 990 days after transplant. This chain is built from TRBV6-1 and TRBJ2-4; the D region possibly corresponds to TRBD2 (6 bases align). This receptor was identified in a human patient who received an intestinal transplant, so some T cells may come from the graft donor. The DNA sequence is as follows: TGTGCCAGCATTCGGTCCGGGGGACTGGACATTCAGTACTTC. The encoded protein is CASIRSGGLDIQYF.